These 14 T cell receptor beta chains came from one sample sequenced in a study of shared T cell receptors in the human thymus. Produced via immunoSEQ multiplex PCR; TCRdb's table is partial and in-frame only. The sample records some 760,000 clones, 70% to 90% being singletons. These data are also associated with another study on human thymus T cells.

Sequenced sample: thymocytes. The origin of the receptors is a girl in the first two years of life with a congenital heart defect.

A word on this clone: The junction departs from germline at one end; a sequencing error may be responsible. The chain carries TRBV29-1 and TRBJ2-7; 15 positions agree with TRBD2. This CDR3 has 13 residues. Germline lookup yields CDR1 SQVTM and CDR2 ANQGSEA. CDR3 in amino acids: CSVPGTSGGTLNF. DNA for the CDR3: TGCAGCGTACCCGGGACTAGCGGGGGGACTTTAAACTTC.

This clone was picked up one time. V and J are TRBV7-8 and TRBJ2-7, with TRBD1 as a possible D gene (5 bases). V dropped 1 base and J dropped 0 bases, with 16 bases sitting between them. CDR1 is SGHVS and CDR2 is FQNEAQ in the germline V gene. This CDR3 has 17 residues. The CDR3 protein is CASSLGIVQVSSYEQYF. The CDR3 coding sequence is TGTGCCAGCAGCTTAGGAATAGTACAGGTGTCCTCCTACGAGCAGTACTTC.

The chain uses TRBV10-1 and TRBJ2-3; 10 nucleotides agree with TRBD2. Trimming at V came to 2 bases and at J to 6 bases, leaving 8 bases not matched to a gene. CDR3 length: 16 amino acids. Germline CDR1 and CDR2: WNHNN and SYGVQD (reference sequence). The CDR3 bases are TGCGCCAGCAGTGAGCGGGTTAGCGGGGGGTTCGATACGCAGTATTTT. Its translation is CASSERVSGGFDTQYF.

The V call is TRBV11-2, the J call TRBJ2-7, with 7 nucleotides matching TRBD2. V gave up 6 bases and J gave up 2 bases; unmatched junction bases: 13. Per germline, CDR1 SGHAT and CDR2 FQNNGV. This CDR3 comprises 16 residues. The CDR3 DNA reads as TGTGCCAGCAGAGTGGGAGGGGCTACGGCCGCCTACGAGCAGTACTTC. Translated: CASRVGGATAAYEQYF. Drawing the rest from reference TRBV11-2 and TRBJ2-7, the complete variable domain is EAGVAQSPRYKIIEKRQSVAFWCNPISGHATLYWYQQILGQGPKLLIQFQNNGVVDDSQLPKDRFSAERLKGVDSTLKIQPAKLEDSAVYLCASRVGGATAAYEQYFGPGTRLTVT.

The rearrangement links TRBV4-1 to TRBJ1-2; D is unresolved. The CDR3 extends over 15 amino acids. Germline values: CDR1 MGHRA, CDR2 YSYEKL. V lost 0 bases, J lost 4 bases, and 12 bases lay in between. The CDR3 DNA follows: TGCGCCAGCAGCCAAGACCAAAGTGGGCGCTATGGCTACACCTTC. This encodes CASSQDQSGRYGYTF.

This clone was recorded a few times. The genes are TRBV28 and TRBJ1-1; TRBD1 is a possible D gene (5 bases). V was pared by 2 bases and J by 1 base, with 14 bases between. Germline V gene data show CDR1 as MDHEN and CDR2 as SYDVKM. The length of the CDR3 is 16 residues. Written as DNA, the CDR3 is TGTGCCAGCAGTTTAGTGAAAGGGGCAGGGAACACTGAAGCTTTCTTT. Amino acids: CASSLVKGAGNTEAFF.

A note on this clone: The junction departs from the called germline gene at one end, perhaps through a read error. As DNA, the CDR3 is TGCGCCAGCAGCCAAGATCGATGGGACAGGGCCTCCTTC. This encodes CASSQDRWDRASF. The chain combines TRBV4-3 with TRBJ1-2; the match to TRBD1 covers 9 bases. This CDR3 is 13 amino acids long. Germline V gene lookup returns CDR1 LGHNA and CDR2 YSLEER.

The J gene is TRBJ2-5, the V gene TRBV4-3; 10 bases line up with TRBD2. V shed 0 bases and J 2 bases; nucleotides not matched to a gene: 15. Germline-derived CDR1 and CDR2 are LGHNA and YSLEER. The length of the CDR3 is 20 residues. CDR3 in DNA: TGCGCCAGCAGCCAAGATACGCGGGCTAGCGGGGGCCTGTCGCAAGAGACCCAGTACTTC. It is translated as CASSQDTRASGGLSQETQYF.

The chain couples TRBV6-1 to TRBJ1-3; 7 bases agree with TRBD1. CDR1 and CDR2 (germline): MNHNS, SASEGT. J was trimmed by 1 base and V by 7 bases; bases with no gene match: 7. CDR3 length: 15 amino acids. DNA for the CDR3: TGTGCCAGCAATACCGACAGGGATTCTGGAAACACCATATATTTT. Translated, it gives CASNTDRDSGNTIYF.

The chain recombines TRBV5-8 with TRBJ2-3; D remains unclear. In germline, CDR1 is SGHTS, CDR2 YDEGEE. The CDR3 totals 14 residues. The V gene lost 1 base and the J gene lost 0 bases, with 6 bases spanning the gap. CDR3 DNA: TGTGCCAGCAGCTTGCAGCGAAGCACAGATACGCAGTATTTT. Translating it yields CASSLQRSTDTQYF.

CDR3 loop: CASSQSGQGKYEQYF. The CDR3 region has the DNA TGCGCCAGCAGCCAATCGGGACAGGGGAAGTACGAGCAGTACTTC. The gene calls are TRBV4-3 and TRBJ2-7, with TRBD1 identical over 10 bases. Germline CDR1 and CDR2: LGHNA and YSLEER. Losses at the gene ends were 2 bases for V and 4 bases for J; bases not matched to a gene: 5. The length of the CDR3 is 15 residues.

J is TRBJ2-7 and V is TRBV15; the match to TRBD1 covers 12 bases. Germline V gives CDR1 LNHNV, CDR2 YYDKDF (reference sequence). The CDR3 totals 19 residues. With V trimmed by 1 base and J by 4 bases, 14 bases remained unmatched. The chain's CDR3 is CATSRGGTGGGFSLYEQYF. For the CDR3, the DNA is TGTGCCACCAGCAGAGGTGGGACAGGGGGCGGTTTTTCTTTGTACGAGCAGTACTTC.

The gene calls are TRBV9 and TRBJ2-1; TRBD2 aligns across 10 bases. The CDR3 contains 16 residues. Germline-derived CDR1 and CDR2 are SGDLS and YYNGEE. Trimming took 4 bases from V and 9 from J; bases not matched to a gene: 13. The CDR3 DNA reads TGTGCCAGCAGCCCGAAGTTAGCGGGGGGTGACCTTGAGCAGTTCTTC. Residues: CASSPKLAGGDLEQFF.

The gene calls are TRBV10-2 and TRBJ1-1, with 7 bases matching TRBD1. The germline V gene has CDR1 WSHSY and CDR2 SAAADI. The CDR3 has 17 amino acids. Trimming cost V 7 bases and J 1 base; bases outside gene matches: 15. The CDR3 protein is CASNQYRQGESNTEAFF. The CDR3 DNA reads as TGCGCCAGCAACCAATATAGACAGGGTGAGTCGAACACTGAAGCTTTCTTT.